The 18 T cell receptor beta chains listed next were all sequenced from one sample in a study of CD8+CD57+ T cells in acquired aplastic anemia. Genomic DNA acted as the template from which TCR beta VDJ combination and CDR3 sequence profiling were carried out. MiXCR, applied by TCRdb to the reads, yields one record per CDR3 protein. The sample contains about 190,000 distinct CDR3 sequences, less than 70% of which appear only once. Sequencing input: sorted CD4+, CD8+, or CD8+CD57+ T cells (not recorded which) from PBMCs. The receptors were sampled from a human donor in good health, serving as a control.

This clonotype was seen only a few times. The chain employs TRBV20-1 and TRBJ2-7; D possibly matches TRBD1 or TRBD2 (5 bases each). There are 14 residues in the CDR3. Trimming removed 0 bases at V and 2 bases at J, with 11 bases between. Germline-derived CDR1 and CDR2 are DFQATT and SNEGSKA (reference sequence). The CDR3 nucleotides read TGCAGTGCTAGAGATAGGCAGGGAGCCTACGAGCAGTACTTC. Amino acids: CSARDRQGAYEQYF.

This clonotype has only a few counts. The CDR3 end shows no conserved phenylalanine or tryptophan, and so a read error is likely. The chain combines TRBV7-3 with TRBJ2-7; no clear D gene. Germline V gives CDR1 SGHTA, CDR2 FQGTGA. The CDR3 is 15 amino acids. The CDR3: CVSSRNARLANEQYL. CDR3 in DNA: TGTGTCAGCAGTCGAAACGCCAGGTTAGCTAACGAGCAGTACCTC.

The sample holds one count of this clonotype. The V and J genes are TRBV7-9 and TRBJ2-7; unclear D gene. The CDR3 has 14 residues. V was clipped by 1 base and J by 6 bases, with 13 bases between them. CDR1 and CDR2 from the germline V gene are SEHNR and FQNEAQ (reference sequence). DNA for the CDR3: TGTGCCAGCAGCTTAGAGGGTTCTCCGGTCGAGCAGTACTTC. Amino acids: CASSLEGSPVEQYF.

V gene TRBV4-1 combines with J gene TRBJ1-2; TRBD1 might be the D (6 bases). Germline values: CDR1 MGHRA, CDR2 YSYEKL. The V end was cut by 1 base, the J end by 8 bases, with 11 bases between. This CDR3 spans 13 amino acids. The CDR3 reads CASSQGGGIGYTF. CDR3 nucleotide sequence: TGCGCCAGCAGCCAAGGAGGGGGGATAGGCTACACCTTC.

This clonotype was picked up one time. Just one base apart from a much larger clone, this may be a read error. CDR3 residues: CASSLDIVTEALF. The CDR3 region has the DNA TGTGCCAGCAGCTTGGATATTGTTACTGAAGCTCTCTTT. This sequence joins TRBV7-3 and TRBJ1-1, with no clear D. The CDR3 contains 13 residues. Germline CDR1 SGHTA, CDR2 FQGTGA.

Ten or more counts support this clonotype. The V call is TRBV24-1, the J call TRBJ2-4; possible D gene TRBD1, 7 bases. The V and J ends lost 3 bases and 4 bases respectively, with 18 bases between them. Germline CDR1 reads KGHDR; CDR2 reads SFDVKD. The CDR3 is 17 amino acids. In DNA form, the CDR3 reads TGTGCCACCAGTGATCCGACGGGCAGGGGGGATAAAAACATTCAGTACTTC. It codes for CATSDPTGRGDKNIQYF.

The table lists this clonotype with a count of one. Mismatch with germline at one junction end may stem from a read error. CDR3 residues: CASSQSYRAYEQHF. In nucleotides, the CDR3 is TGTGCCAGCAGCCAATCTTACAGAGCCTACGAGCAGCACTTC. The chain couples TRBV9 to TRBJ2-7; no firm D call. The CDR3 is made up of 14 amino acids. Looked up from germline, CDR1 is SGDLS and CDR2 is YYNGEE.

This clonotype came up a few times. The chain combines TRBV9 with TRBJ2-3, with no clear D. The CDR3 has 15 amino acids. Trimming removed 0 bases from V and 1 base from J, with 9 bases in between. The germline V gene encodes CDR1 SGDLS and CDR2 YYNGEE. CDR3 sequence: CASSVGALGTDTQYF. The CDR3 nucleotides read TGTGCCAGCAGCGTAGGTGCCCTAGGCACAGATACGCAGTATTTT.

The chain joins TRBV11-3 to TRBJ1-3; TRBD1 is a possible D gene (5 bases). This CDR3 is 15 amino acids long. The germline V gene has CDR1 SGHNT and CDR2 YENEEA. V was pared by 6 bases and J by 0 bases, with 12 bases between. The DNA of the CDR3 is TGTGCCAGCAGTTACAGGTTCTACTCTGGAAACACCATATATTTT. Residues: CASSYRFYSGNTIYF.

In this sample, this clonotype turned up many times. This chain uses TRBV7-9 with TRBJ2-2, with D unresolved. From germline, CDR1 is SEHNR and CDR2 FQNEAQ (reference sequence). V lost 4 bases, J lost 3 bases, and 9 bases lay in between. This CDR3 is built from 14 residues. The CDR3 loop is CASSSLLYTGELFF. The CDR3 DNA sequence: TGTGCCAGCAGCTCCCTTTTATACACCGGGGAGCTGTTTTTT.

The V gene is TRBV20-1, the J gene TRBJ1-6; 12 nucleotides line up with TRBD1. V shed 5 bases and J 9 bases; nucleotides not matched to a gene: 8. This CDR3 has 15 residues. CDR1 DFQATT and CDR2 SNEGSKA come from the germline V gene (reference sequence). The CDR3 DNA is TGCAGTGCTCCACCTCGGGACAGGGGGCCTTCACCCCTCCACTTT. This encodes CSAPPRDRGPSPLHF.

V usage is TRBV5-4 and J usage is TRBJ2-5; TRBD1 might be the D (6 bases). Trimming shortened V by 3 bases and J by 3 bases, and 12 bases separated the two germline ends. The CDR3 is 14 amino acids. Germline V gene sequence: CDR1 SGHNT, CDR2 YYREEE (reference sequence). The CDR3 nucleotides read TGTGCCAGCAGCTCACGATGGACAGAAGAGACCCAGTACTTC. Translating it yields CASSSRWTEETQYF.

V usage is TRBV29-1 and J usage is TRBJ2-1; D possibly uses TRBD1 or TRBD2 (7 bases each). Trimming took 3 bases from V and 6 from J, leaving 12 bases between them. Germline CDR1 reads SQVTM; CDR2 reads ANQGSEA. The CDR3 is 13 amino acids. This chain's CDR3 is CSVETGRANEQFF. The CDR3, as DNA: TGCAGCGTTGAGACAGGGAGGGCCAATGAGCAGTTCTTC.

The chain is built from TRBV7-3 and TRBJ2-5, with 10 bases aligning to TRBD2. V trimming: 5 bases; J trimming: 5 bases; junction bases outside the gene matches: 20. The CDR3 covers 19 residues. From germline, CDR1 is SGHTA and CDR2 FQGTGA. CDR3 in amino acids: CASSPLAGDPRATGETQYF. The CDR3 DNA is TGTGCCAGCAGCCCGCTAGCGGGGGATCCGCGAGCCACCGGGGAGACCCAGTACTTC.

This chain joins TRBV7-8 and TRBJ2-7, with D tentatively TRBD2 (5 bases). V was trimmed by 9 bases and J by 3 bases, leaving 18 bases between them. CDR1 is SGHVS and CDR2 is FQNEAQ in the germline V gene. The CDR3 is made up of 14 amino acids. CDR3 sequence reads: CASSPSGENYEQYF. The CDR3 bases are TGTGCCAGTAGTCCAAGTGGGGAGAACTACGAGCAGTACTTC.

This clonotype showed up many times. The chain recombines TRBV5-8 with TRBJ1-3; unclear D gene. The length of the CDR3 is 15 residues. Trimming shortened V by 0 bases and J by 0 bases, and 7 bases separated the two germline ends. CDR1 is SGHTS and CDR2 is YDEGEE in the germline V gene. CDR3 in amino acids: CASSLDTYSGNTIYF. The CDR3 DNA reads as TGTGCCAGCAGCTTGGACACCTACTCTGGAAACACCATATATTTT.

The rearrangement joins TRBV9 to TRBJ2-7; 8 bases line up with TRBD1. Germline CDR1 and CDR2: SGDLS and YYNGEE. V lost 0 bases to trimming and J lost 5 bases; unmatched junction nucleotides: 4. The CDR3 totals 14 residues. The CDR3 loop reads CASSVGDRLDEQYF. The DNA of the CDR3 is TGTGCCAGCAGCGTAGGGGACAGGTTAGACGAGCAGTACTTC.

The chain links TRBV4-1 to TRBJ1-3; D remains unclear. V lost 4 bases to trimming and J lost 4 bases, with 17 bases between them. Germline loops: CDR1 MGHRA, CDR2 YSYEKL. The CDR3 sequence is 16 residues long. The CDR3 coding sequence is TGCGCCAGCAGCCCTCACTTTTCAGGTGCCGGAAACACCATATATTTT. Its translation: CASSPHFSGAGNTIYF.